The 4 T cell receptor beta chains below were found in one sample sequenced in a study of blood T cell repertoires in COVID-19 (dated by TCRdb to 2020 to 2022). The library was produced with the immunoSEQ multiplex PCR assay. What TCRdb holds here is the immuneACCESS table cut down to in-frame rearrangements. Part of the clones is not present; checked against another copy, under half of the missing clones reflect an unresolved V gene, and the others are unexplained. Counted in this sample were around 140,000 clones; 80% to 90% of them appeared once. About 2.5% of the sample is taken by the ten largest. The sequencing input was peripheral blood. These receptors were obtained from a man between 50 and 59 years old with active COVID-19.

This rearrangement joins TRBV7-2 to TRBJ1-1, with D possibly TRBD1 on 5 matching bases. The germline V gene has CDR1 SGHTA and CDR2 FQGNSA. The ends were cut back, 1 base at V and 5 bases at J, with 14 bases in the middle. The CDR3 spans 15 residues. The CDR3 nucleotides are TGTGCCAGCAGCTTAGGCCCCGCAGGGTGGACTGAAGCTTTCTTT. Residues: CASSLGPAGWTEAFF. Together with reference TRBV7-2 and TRBJ1-1, the CDR3 gives the full variable domain: GAGVSQSPSNKVTEKGKDVELRCDPISGHTALYWYRQSLGQGLEFLIYFQGNSAPDKSGLPSDRFSAERTGGSVSTLTIQRTQQEDSAVYLCASSLGPAGWTEAFFGQGTRLTVV.

To note about this clone: An end of the junction does not agree with germline; a read error may underlie this. V and J are TRBV19 and TRBJ2-3, with D uncertain. The CDR3 has 10 amino acids. The germline V gene encodes CDR1 LNHDA and CDR2 SQIVND (reference sequence). The CDR3 DNA is TGTTCCAGTTTCGGGGATACGCAGTATTTT. This sequence encodes CSSFGDTQYF. Variable domain in full (rest from reference TRBV19 and TRBJ2-3): DGGITQSPKYLFRKEGQNVTLSCEQNLNHDAMYWYRQDPGQGLRLIYYSQIVNDFQKGDIAEGYSVSREKKESFPLTVTSAQKNPTAFYLCSSFGDTQYFGPGTRLTVL.

This chain joins TRBV5-6 and TRBJ2-1, with D unresolved. Germline V gene lookup returns CDR1 SGHDT and CDR2 YYEEEE. V lost 4 bases and J 2 bases, leaving 13 bases between the germline ends. CDR3 length: 15 residues. CDR3 amino acids: CASSPWATPYNEQFF. In DNA form, the CDR3 reads TGTGCCAGCAGCCCCTGGGCCACCCCCTACAATGAGCAGTTCTTC.

This clone was seen a single time. The chain is built from TRBV9 and TRBJ2-4, with TRBD2 identical over 10 bases. Trimming cost V 4 bases and J 8 bases; bases outside gene matches: 9. The V gene's germline CDR1 is SGDLS and CDR2 YYNGEE. This CDR3 is built from 15 residues. The CDR3 nucleotides read TGTGCCAGCAGCCTTAGCGGGGGGACGGAGGACATTCAGTACTTC. This encodes CASSLSGGTEDIQYF.